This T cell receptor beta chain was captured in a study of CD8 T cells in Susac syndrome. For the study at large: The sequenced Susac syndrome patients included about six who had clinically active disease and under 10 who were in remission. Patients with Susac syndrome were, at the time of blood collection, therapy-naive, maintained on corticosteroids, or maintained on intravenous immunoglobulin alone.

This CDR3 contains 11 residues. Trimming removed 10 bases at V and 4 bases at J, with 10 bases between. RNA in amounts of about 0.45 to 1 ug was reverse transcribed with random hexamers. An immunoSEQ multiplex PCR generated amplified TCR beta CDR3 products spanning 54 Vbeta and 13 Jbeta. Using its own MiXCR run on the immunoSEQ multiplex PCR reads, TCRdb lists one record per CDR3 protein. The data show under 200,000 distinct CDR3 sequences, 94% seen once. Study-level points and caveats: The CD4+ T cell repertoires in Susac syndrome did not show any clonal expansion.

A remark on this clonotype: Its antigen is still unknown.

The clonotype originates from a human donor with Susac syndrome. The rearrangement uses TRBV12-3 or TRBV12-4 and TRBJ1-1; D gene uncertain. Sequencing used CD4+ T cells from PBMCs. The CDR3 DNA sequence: TGTGCCAACCGTCGGGGCACTGAAGCTTTCTTT. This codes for CANRRGTEAFF.